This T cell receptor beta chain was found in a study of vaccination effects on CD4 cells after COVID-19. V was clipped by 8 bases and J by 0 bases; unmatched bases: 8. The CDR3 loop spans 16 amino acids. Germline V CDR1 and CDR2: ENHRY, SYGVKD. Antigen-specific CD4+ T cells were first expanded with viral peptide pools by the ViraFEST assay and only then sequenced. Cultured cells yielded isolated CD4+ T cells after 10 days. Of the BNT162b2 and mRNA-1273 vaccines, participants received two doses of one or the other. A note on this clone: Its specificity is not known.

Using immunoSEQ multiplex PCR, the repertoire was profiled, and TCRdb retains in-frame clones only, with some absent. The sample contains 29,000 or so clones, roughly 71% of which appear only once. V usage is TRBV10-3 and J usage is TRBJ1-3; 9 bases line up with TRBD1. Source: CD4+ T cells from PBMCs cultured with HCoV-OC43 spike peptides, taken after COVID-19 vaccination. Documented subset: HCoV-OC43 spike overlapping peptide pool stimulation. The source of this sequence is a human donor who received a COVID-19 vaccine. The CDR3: CAIGGTGQFSGNTIYF. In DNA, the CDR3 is TGTGCCATCGGAGGGACAGGGCAGTTCTCTGGAAACACCATATATTTT.